This entry features one TCR beta chain sequence. MiXCR, run by TCRdb on the RT-PCR reads, gives a single entry per CDR3 protein. The sample has hundreds of thousands of distinct CDR3 sequences; approximately 15% are singletons. The CDR3 extends over 14 amino acids. Per germline, CDR1 SGHTA and CDR2 FQGNSA. V gave up 5 bases and J gave up 4 bases, with 14 bases separating them. The receptor was isolated from a female donor in good health, serving as a healthy control. The sequenced sample consisted of memory CD4+ T cells from blood. This chain links TRBV7-2 with TRBJ2-5; maybe TRBD1 (6 bases). CDR3 DNA: TGTGCCAGCAGCGCAGGACAGACAAGAGAGACCCAGTACTTC. Its protein is CASSAGQTRETQYF.